This T cell receptor (beta chain) comes out of a study of T cells after yellow fever vaccination. Study-wide points: A limited proportion of clonotypes was detected within both the CD4 and CD8 compartments.

A universal primer site and UMIs were added as TCR cDNA was made by 5'RACE template switching. From the 5' RACE reads, TCRdb called clonotypes with MiXCR, one entry per CDR3 protein. The sample shows about 240,000 distinct CDR3 sequences, 6.9% of them seen only once. Concerning this clonotype: Its cognate antigen is unknown.

Germline assignment: CDR1 MNHEY and CDR2 SVGAGI. Trimming stripped 0 bases from V and 5 bases from J, with 13 bases between. CDR3 length: 15 residues. The sequence came from a man younger than 45 who received the YFV17D yellow fever vaccine. This chain connects TRBV6-5 to TRBJ2-5, with D possibly matching TRBD1 (5 bases). This material consisted of CD4+ T cells sorted from PBMCs, taken 15 days after the yellow fever booster vaccination. The DNA for the CDR3 is TGTGCCAGCAGTTACTCGGGGCAGGGTCTGGAGACCCAGTACTTC. Protein product: CASSYSGQGLETQYF.